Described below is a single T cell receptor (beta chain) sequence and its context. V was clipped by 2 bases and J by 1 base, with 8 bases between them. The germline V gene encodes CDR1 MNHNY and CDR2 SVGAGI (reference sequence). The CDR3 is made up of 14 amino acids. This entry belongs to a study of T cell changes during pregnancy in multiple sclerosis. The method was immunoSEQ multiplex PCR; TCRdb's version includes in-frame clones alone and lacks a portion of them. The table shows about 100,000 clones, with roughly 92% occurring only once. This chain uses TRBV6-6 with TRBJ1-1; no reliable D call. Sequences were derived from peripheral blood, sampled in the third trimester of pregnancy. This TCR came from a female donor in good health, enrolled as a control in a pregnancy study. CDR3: CASSYVRGNTEAFF. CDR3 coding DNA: TGTGCCAGCAGTTACGTCCGGGGGAACACTGAAGCTTTCTTT.